The clone carrying this T cell receptor beta chain is deemed medium-sized by its frequency. Its antigen is as yet unknown. This sample is drawn from a study of T cells in severe cutaneous drug reactions. Overall study findings and caveats: One public TCRbeta CDR3 appeared in all seven blister samples, averaging approximately 13%.

Libraries were made by iRepertoire multiplex PCR with TCR subtype-specific primers for bulk and single-cell sequencing. Reprocessing the multiplex PCR reads, TCRdb reports a single entry for every CDR3 protein and omits DNA. Its table lists 21,000 or so distinct CDR3 sequences. Carbamazepine had induced Stevens-Johnson syndrome or toxic epidermal necrolysis in the sequenced donors. Sequenced: PBMCs. This receptor was taken from a human donor with toxic epidermal necrolysis, a severe cutaneous drug reaction.

The CDR3 is CASGFFETQYF. The V call is TRBV2, the J call TRBJ2-5. This CDR3 comprises 11 residues. Germline V CDR1 and CDR2: SNHLY, FYNNEI. Using reference TRBV2 and TRBJ2-5 for the parts outside the CDR3, the full variable domain is EPEVTQTPSHQVTQMGQEVILRCVPISNHLYFYWYRQILGQKVEFLVSFYNNEISEKSEIFDDQFSVERPDGSNFTLKIRSTKLEDSAMYFCASGFFETQYFGPGTRLLVL.